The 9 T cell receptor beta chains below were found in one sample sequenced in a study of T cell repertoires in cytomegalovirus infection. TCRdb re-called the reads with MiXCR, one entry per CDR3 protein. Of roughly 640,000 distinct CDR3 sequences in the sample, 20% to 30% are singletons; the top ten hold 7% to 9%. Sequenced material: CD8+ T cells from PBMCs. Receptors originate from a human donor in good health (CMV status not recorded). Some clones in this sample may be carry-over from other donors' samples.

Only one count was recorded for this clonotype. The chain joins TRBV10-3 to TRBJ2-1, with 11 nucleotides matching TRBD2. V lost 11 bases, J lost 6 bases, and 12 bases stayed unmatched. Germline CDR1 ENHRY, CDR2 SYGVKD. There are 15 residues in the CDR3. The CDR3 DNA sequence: TGTGCCCTCCGGGTAGCGGGGGGGAACGGCAATGAGCAGTTCTTC. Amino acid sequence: CALRVAGGNGNEQFF.

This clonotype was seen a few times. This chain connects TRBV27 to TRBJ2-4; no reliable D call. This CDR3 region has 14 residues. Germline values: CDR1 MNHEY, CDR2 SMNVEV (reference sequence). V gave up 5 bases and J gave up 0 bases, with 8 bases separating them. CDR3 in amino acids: CASSAGSAKNIQYF. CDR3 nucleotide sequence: TGTGCCAGCAGTGCCGGATCAGCCAAAAACATTCAGTACTTC.

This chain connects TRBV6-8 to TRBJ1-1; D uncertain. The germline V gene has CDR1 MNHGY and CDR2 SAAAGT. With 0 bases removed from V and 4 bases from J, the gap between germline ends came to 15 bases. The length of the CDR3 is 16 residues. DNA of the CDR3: TGTGCCAGCAGTTACTCGTTAGCCACGCCGAGCACTGAAGCTTTCTTT. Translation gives CASSYSLATPSTEAFF.

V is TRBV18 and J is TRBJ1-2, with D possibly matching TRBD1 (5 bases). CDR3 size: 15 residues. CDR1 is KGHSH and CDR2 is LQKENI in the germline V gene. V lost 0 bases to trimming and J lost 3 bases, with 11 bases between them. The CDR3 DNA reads TGTGCCAGCTCACCACCGAAGGGGCAAGACTATGGCTACACCTTC. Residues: CASSPPKGQDYGYTF.

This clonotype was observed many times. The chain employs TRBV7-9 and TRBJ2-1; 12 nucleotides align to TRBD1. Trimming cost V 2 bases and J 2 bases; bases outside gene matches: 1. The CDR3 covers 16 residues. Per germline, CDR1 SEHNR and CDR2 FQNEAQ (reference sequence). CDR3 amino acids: CASSLRDRGPYNEQFF. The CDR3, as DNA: TGTGCCAGCAGCTTACGGGACAGGGGGCCCTACAATGAGCAGTTCTTC.

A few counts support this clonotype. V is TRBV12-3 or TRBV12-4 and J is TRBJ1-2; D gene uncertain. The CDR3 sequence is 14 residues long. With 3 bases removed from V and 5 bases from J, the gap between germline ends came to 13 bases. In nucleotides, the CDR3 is TGTGCCAGCAGTTTTGGCCTTAGGGAGTATGGCTACACCTTC. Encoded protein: CASSFGLREYGYTF.

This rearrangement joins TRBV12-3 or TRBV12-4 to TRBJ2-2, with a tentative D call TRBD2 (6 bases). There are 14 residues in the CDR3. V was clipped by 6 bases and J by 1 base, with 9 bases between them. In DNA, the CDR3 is TGTGCCAGCAGAGTGGGACTGAACACCGGGGAGCTGTTTTTT. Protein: CASRVGLNTGELFF.

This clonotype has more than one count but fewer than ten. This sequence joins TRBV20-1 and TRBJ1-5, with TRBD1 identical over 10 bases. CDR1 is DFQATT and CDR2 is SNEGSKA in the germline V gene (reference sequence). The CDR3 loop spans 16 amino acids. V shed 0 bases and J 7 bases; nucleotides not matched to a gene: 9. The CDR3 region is CSARDKGQGNWQPQHF. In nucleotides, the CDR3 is TGCAGTGCTAGAGATAAGGGACAGGGGAATTGGCAGCCCCAGCATTTT.

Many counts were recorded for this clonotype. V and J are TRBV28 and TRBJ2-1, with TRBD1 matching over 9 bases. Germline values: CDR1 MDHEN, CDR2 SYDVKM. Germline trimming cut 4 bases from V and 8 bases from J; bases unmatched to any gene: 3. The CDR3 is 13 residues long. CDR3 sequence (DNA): TGTGCCAGCAGTTCCACAGGGGGCGATGAGCAGTTCTTC. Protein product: CASSSTGGDEQFF.